The following is a T cell receptor beta chain sequence with its context. As processed by the authors: Estimates of nucleated cell counts were drawn from the amplification of reference gene primers. TCRdb's copy holds only in-frame clones and misses some; the assay was immunoSEQ multiplex PCR. V and J calls and clone size are as listed in that table; D and trimming were resolved from the DNA. Counted here are about 240,000 clones, 82% occurring once; the ten biggest clones make up 12%. The source of the sample is a study of blood T cell repertoires in COVID-19. Germline V CDR1 and CDR2: SNHLY, FYNNEI. The CDR3 covers 16 residues. Trimming pared 3 bases from V and 0 bases from J, leaving 15 bases between.

The sequence derives from a woman in her fifties or sixties with active or convalescent COVID-19. The chain carries TRBV2 and TRBJ2-7, with TRBD1 as a possible D gene (7 bases). Sample: peripheral blood. DNA of the CDR3: TGTGCCAGCAGTGATGCTGGAGGGGGCTACTCCTACGAGCAGTACTTC. Residues: CASSDAGGGYSYEQYF.